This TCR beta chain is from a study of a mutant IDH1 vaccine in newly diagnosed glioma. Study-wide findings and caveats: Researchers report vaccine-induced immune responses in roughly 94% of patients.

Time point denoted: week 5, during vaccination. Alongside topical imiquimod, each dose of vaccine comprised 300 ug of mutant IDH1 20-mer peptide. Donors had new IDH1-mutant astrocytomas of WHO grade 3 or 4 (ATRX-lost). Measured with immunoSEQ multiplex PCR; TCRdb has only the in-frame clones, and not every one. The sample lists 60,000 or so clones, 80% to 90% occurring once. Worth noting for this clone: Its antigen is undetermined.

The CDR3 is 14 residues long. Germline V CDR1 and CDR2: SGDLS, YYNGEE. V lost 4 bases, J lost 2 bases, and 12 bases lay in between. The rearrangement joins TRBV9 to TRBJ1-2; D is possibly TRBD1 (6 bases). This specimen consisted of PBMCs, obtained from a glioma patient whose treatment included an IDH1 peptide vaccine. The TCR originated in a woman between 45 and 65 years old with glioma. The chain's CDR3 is CASSLTGGNYGYTF. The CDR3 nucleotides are TGTGCCAGCAGCTTGACAGGAGGGAACTATGGCTACACCTTC.